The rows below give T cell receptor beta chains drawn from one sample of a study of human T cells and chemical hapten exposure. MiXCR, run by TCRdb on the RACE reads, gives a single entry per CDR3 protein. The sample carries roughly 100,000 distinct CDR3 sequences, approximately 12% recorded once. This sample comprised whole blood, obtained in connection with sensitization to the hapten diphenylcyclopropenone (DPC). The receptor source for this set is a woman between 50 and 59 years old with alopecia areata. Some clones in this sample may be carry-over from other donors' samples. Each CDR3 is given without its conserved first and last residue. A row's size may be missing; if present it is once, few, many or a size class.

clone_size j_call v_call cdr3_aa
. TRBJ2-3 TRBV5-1 ASSPRQGSTDTQY
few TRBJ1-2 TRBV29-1 SVEAGLSIANYGYT
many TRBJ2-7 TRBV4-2 ASSQGVDYEQY
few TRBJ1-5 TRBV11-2 ASSFEGHPNQPQH
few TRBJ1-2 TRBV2 ASNRGQGPYGYT
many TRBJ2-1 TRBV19 ASSIGVSSYNEQF
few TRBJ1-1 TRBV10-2 ASSGFRENTEAF
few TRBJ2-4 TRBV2 ASSGQTLAKNIQY
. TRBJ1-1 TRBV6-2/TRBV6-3 ASSYSIPSADTEAF
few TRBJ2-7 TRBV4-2 ASSQGALGEQY
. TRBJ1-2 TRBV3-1 ASSPWTGTNYGYT
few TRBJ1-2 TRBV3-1 ASSYGTGNGYT
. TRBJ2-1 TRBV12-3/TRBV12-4 ASSFTRAEQF
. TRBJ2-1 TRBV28 ASSTTGGLAEQF
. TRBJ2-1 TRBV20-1 SARTSGRAGNEQF
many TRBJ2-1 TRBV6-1 ASFRTADSYNEQF
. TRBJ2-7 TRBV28 ASSGQGARYEQY
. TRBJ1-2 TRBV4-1 ASSQGWGQGLSGYT
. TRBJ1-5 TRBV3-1 ASSQGQGTQPQH
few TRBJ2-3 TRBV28 ASERKNTQY
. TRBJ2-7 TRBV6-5 ASSQGLGAYEQY
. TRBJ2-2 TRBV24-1 ATSDYSPGDWNTGELF
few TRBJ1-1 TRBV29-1 SAREAF
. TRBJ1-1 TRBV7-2 ASRPANWGTEAF
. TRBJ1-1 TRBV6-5 ASSYSTSAGAEAF
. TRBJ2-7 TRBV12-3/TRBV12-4 ASSLAPGIVQY
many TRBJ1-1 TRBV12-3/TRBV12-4 ASSYRGQEAF
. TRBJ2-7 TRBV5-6 ASSLPGAYEQY
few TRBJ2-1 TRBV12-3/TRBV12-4 APLVPASSYNEQF
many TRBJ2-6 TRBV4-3 ASSLAGANVLT